This TCR beta chain was profiled in a study of cytomegalovirus exposure and HLA in healthy donors. Both 60 Vbeta primers and 13 Jbeta primers went into the PCR. The method was immunoSEQ multiplex PCR; TCRdb's version includes in-frame clones alone and lacks a portion of them. This table holds about 130,000 clones, over 70% found once. Study-level results: Immune exposure was documented only through CMV serostatus. Several of the most significant clusters appeared linked to common viral pathogens, based on a later analysis.

The CDR3 loop spans 14 amino acids. The germline gives CDR1 MNHNS, CDR2 SASEGT. The trim removed 7 bases at V and 6 bases at J, leaving 9 bases unmatched. With regard to this clone: Its antigen is undetermined.

The receptor was isolated from a woman in her thirties or forties in good health and CMV-seronegative. Sequencing was carried out using PBMCs. The chain couples TRBV6-1 to TRBJ1-2, with 9 bases lining up with TRBD1. The CDR3 bases are TGTGCCAGCACTCACTTTGGACAGGGGAATGGCTACACCTTC. Protein product: CASTHFGQGNGYTF.